The entry below describes one TCR beta chain. Its antigen is unknown. This record belongs to a study of siplizumab effects on memory and regulatory T cells. Regarding the study as a whole: The alloreactive clones that mapped to unstimulated subsets made up only a minor fraction. With siplizumab, mappable alloreactive CD4+ clones averaged roughly 65% Treg-derived, versus 25% to 30% in controls.

CDR1 KGHSH and CDR2 LQKENI come from the germline V gene. The CDR3 extends over 16 amino acids. Trimming took 2 bases from V and 5 from J, leaving 19 bases between them. The repertoire was sequenced with immunoSEQ multiplex PCR; TCRdb's copy has only in-frame clones and lacks some. The table records 95,000 to 100,000 clones, over 90% of them present only once. Sequencing input: non-Treg CD4+ T cells sorted from blood. The chain joins TRBV18 to TRBJ2-7; either TRBD1 or TRBD2 may supply D (6 bases each). This receptor was identified in a human donor in good health. Here the CDR3 DNA reads TGTGCCAGCTCACCAGGAGGAGGGGGACTCGACGACGAGCAGTACTTC. Translation: CASSPGGGGLDDEQYF.